This TCR beta chain originates from a study of early T cells in non-severe SARS-CoV-2 infection (dated by TCRdb to the early 2020s). Study-level background: TCR sequencing used bulk RNA from unsorted whole blood, so alpha and beta chains could not be paired.

A case-control design nested within a healthcare worker cohort in London, UK, was used, with weekly nasopharyngeal swab PCR tests and blood sampling performed. Healthcare workers were enrolled in the week of the UK lockdown, from 23 to 31 March 2020, and were followed every week for up to roughly 15 weeks. The library relied on 5' RACE. Reads for this sample came from a NextSeq 500. The TCR library protocol attached unique molecular identifiers to individual cDNA molecules to correct for sequencing error and PCR bias. Both TCR alpha and beta chains were sequenced, and tight co-correlation was observed between alpha and beta sequence abundances in each sample. Processing in the source paper ran as follows. V gene, J gene and CDR3 annotation of TCR sequences was performed with Decombinator V4. Expanded TCRs were defined as changing significantly between any two time points under a Poisson model with p below 0.0001. Abundances of TCRs were expressed as counts per million after normalisation to the total number of TCRs sequenced in each sample. TRAV1-2 paired with TRAJ12, TRAJ20 or TRAJ33 defined MAIT TCRs, while TRAV10 paired with TRAJ18 defined iNKT TCRs. A search of VDJdb, accessed on 1 November 2021, was run for TCRs annotated to CMV, EBV and SARS-CoV-2, with TCRs annotated for multiple antigens excluded. Through fastp at Q25 and MiXCR, TCRdb rebuilt clones from the public reads, retaining in-frame beta chains. CDR3 protein sequences are deduplicated, and each keeps its most common genes and DNA. Clone size and V and J calls follow TCRdb, not the original study. The table for this sample lists around 44,000 distinct CDR3 sequences; around a tenth of them were counted only once. Of the sample, roughly 8.7% is held by the ten largest clones.

About this clonotype: What this receptor recognizes is not known. This sequence may be a read error, since a much larger clone differs from it by one base.

Looking up the germline V gene (reference sequence) yields CDR1 MNHNY and CDR2 SVGAGI. At the junction V is shortened by 2 bases and J by 8 bases, with 21 bases in between. From the cysteine through the phenylalanine, the CDR3 covers 17 amino acids. Only CDR3 DNA is held: 51 bases, read in frame from base 1. Overall study results and their limits: VDJdb matching was skewed toward anti-spike CD8 responses and likely underestimated virus-specific expansions by missing private and CD4 specificities.

This clonotype originated in an adult who was a healthcare worker with PCR-confirmed SARS-CoV-2 infection or an uninfected control (not recorded which). The sample taken for sequencing was whole blood. The sequence is built from TRBV6-6 and TRBJ2-2; the D assignment is uncertain and may be TRBD1 or TRBD2, with 6 bases supporting each. The sequenced DNA: TGTGCCAGCAGTTACCCGGAGGGGGGCCAGCTGGTGGGGGAGCTGTTTTTT. Its protein reads: CASSYPEGGQLVGELFF.